These T cell receptor beta chains were read from a single sample in a study of cytomegalovirus exposure and HLA in healthy donors. Sequenced by immunoSEQ multiplex PCR; TCRdb stores in-frame clones only, minus some. The sample lists roughly 100,000 clones; about 95% were seen once. The specimen was PBMCs. The receptors derive from a woman under 30 in good health and CMV-seronegative. Each CDR3 is given with its conserved first and last residue. The D gene is left open where the match is weak. Clone size appears in some rows only: once, few, many, or a class for an expanded clone.

size,V,D,J,CDR3,DNA
once,TRBV19,TRBD1,TRBJ2-7,CASSPLQGVSSYEQYF,TGTGCCAGTAGCCCCCTACAGGGGGTCTCCTCCTACGAGCAGTACTTC
.,TRBV6-1,.,TRBJ2-7,CASLTRGMYASEQYF,TGTGCCAGCCTTACGCGGGGCATGTATGCGAGCGAGCAGTACTTC
.,TRBV19,.,TRBJ2-5,CASSTQGTETQYF,TGTGCCAGTAGTACTCAGGGAACTGAGACCCAGTACTTC
.,TRBV2,TRBD1,TRBJ2-7,CASTYTTGGYEQYF,TGTGCCAGCACGTATACGACAGGGGGGTACGAGCAGTACTTC
.,TRBV19,.,TRBJ2-1,CASSTPEWYSEQFF,TGTGCCAGTAGTACACCTGAGTGGTACAGTGAGCAGTTCTTC
.,TRBV2,.,TRBJ2-7,CASTLLYSYEQYF,TGTGCCAGCACCCTCTTGTATTCCTACGAGCAGTACTTC
.,TRBV5-6,.,TRBJ1-5,CASSLTGPPPQPQHF,TGTGCCAGCAGCTTGACAGGTCCCCCACCTCAGCCCCAGCATTTT
.,TRBV2,.,TRBJ2-6,CATRVGGLSSGANVLTF,TGTGCCACCCGGGTTGGGGGACTGAGCTCTGGGGCCAACGTCCTGACTTTC
.,TRBV2,.,TRBJ1-1,CASSLQRGLMNTEAFF,TGTGCCAGCAGCTTGCAAAGGGGGTTGATGAACACTGAAGCTTTCTTT
once,TRBV18,TRBD2,TRBJ2-1,CASSPFTSGSFF,TGTGCCAGCTCACCCTTCACTAGCGGGTCCTTCTTC
.,TRBV6-1,TRBD2,TRBJ2-3,CASSDPMAAGVSTDTQYF,TGTGCCAGCAGTGACCCGATGGCGGCGGGGGTAAGCACAGATACGCAGTATTTT
.,TRBV25-1,.,TRBJ2-7,CASTSGYEQYF,TGTGCCAGCACCTCAGGTTACGAGCAGTACTTC
.,TRBV9,TRBD2,TRBJ2-1,CASSVAREGRGEQFF,TGTGCCAGCAGCGTAGCGCGGGAGGGTAGAGGTGAGCAGTTCTTC
.,TRBV5-4,.,TRBJ1-2,CASSSPGGTGGYTF,TGTGCCAGCAGCTCGCCGGGGGGGACGGGCGGCTACACCTTC
once,TRBV7-2,TRBD1,TRBJ1-1,CASSVTWTGGEAFF,TGTGCCAGCAGCGTTACGTGGACAGGAGGGGAAGCTTTCTTT
.,TRBV7-2,.,TRBJ1-2,CASSSGTLKIGYTF,TGTGCCAGCAGCTCCGGGACACTGAAAATCGGCTACACCTTC
.,TRBV7-9,.,TRBJ2-4,CASSPEVADIQYF,TGTGCCAGCAGTCCGGAGGTGGCGGACATTCAGTACTTC
.,TRBV7-8,TRBD1,TRBJ2-2,CASSRQGWALTGELFF,TGTGCCAGCAGTCGACAGGGGTGGGCGTTAACCGGGGAGCTGTTTTTT
.,TRBV10-3,.,TRBJ2-1,CAISENWISGDEQFF,TGTGCCATCAGTGAGAATTGGATTTCGGGGGATGAGCAGTTCTTC
.,TRBV29-1,TRBD1,TRBJ1-2,CSVDTGGGHGYTF,TGCAGCGTCGACACAGGGGGCGGGCATGGCTACACCTTC
.,TRBV30,TRBD1,TRBJ2-1,CAWSFFDRVNEQFF,TGTGCCTGGAGTTTTTTTGACAGGGTCAATGAGCAGTTCTTC
.,TRBV29-1,.,TRBJ2-7,CSVESIPYEQYF,TGCAGCGTTGAATCTATCCCCTACGAGCAGTACTTC
.,TRBV4-1,.,TRBJ1-1,CASSQETGNTEAFF,TGCGCCAGCAGCCAAGAAACGGGAAACACTGAAGCTTTCTTT
.,TRBV4-3,TRBD1,TRBJ2-7,CASSQVSRGSYEQYF,TGCGCCAGCAGCCAAGTCTCCAGGGGGTCCTACGAGCAGTACTTC
.,TRBV7-9,TRBD2,TRBJ2-5,CASSLSGRSETQYF,TGTGCCAGCAGCTTGTCCGGGAGGAGCGAGACCCAGTACTTC
.,TRBV30,.,TRBJ1-3,CAWSVSDYTIYF,TGTGCCTGGAGTGTATCCGACTACACCATATATTTT
.,TRBV27,TRBD1,TRBJ1-5,CASSLDRGEEPQHF,TGTGCCAGCAGTTTAGACAGGGGGGAGGAACCCCAGCATTTT
.,TRBV13,TRBD2,TRBJ2-7,CASRRTSRTYEQYF,TGTGCCAGCAGAAGGACTAGCCGTACCTACGAGCAGTACTTC
.,TRBV1,.,TRBJ2-1,CTSSPRTSAYNEQFF,TGCACCAGCAGCCCCCGGACTAGCGCTTACAATGAGCAGTTCTTC
.,TRBV7-9,TRBD1,TRBJ1-2,CASSFLTGDYGYTF,TGTGCCAGCAGCTTCCTCACAGGGGACTATGGCTACACCTTC
.,TRBV18,.,TRBJ1-4,CASAAGRDEKLFF,TGTGCCAGCGCCGCGGGAAGAGATGAAAAACTGTTTTTT
.,TRBV30,.,TRBJ2-7,CAWSIDRSYEQYF,TGTGCCTGGAGTATAGACAGGTCCTACGAGCAGTACTTC
.,TRBV27,.,TRBJ2-7,CASSPTPRYEQYF,TGTGCCAGCAGTCCGACACCCCGCTACGAGCAGTACTTC
.,TRBV25-1,TRBD1,TRBJ2-6,CASSDGTVTKTGANVLTF,TGTGCCAGCAGTGACGGGACAGTGACTAAGACTGGGGCCAACGTCCTGACTTTC
.,TRBV25-1,.,TRBJ2-7,CASSDPLESSRGTYEQYF,TGTGCCAGCAGTGACCCCCTCGAATCCAGCAGGGGAACCTACGAGCAGTACTTC
.,TRBV2,.,TRBJ2-7,CASSGQGHEQYF,TGTGCCAGCAGTGGCCAGGGTCACGAGCAGTACTTC
.,TRBV30,.,TRBJ1-5,CAWSLDPSNQPQHF,TGTGCCTGGAGTCTAGACCCTAGCAATCAGCCCCAGCATTTT
.,TRBV7-9,TRBD1,TRBJ2-1,CASSPGQGGFYNEQFF,TGTGCCAGCAGCCCTGGACAGGGAGGTTTCTACAATGAGCAGTTCTTC
.,TRBV27,TRBD1,TRBJ1-2,CASSYAGGRGSGGYTF,TGTGCCAGCAGTTACGCAGGGGGCAGGGGGTCTGGCGGCTACACCTTC
.,TRBV5-6,.,TRBJ2-7,CASSGQWGEDEQYF,TGTGCCAGCAGCGGACAATGGGGGGAGGACGAGCAGTACTTC
once,TRBV6-1,.,TRBJ2-7,CASSHPGQYYEQYF,TGTGCCAGCAGTCACCCGGGACAATACTACGAGCAGTACTTC
once,TRBV19,.,TRBJ2-1,CASSIARGGYNEQFF,TGTGCCAGTAGTATTGCCAGGGGTGGTTACAATGAGCAGTTCTTC
.,TRBV27,.,TRBJ1-2,CASSPTSQGPVNGYTF,TGTGCCAGCAGTCCGACCTCTCAGGGGCCCGTGAATGGCTACACCTTC
.,TRBV29-1,TRBD1,TRBJ2-7,CSVSDRAVSYEQYF,TGCAGCGTTTCGGACAGGGCAGTCTCCTACGAGCAGTACTTC
.,TRBV6-1,.,TRBJ1-4,CASSEGVRYELDEKLFF,TGTGCCAGCAGTGAAGGGGTCAGGTATGAACTGGATGAAAAACTGTTTTTT
.,TRBV30,.,TRBJ1-5,CAWDTAEGQPQHF,TGTGCCTGGGATACGGCGGAGGGACAGCCCCAGCATTTT
.,TRBV30,.,TRBJ1-3,CAWSVLHSGNTIYF,TGTGCCTGGAGTGTACTCCATTCTGGAAACACCATATATTTT
once,TRBV5-1,.,TRBJ2-7,CASSRGGQENYEQYF,TGCGCCAGCAGCCGGGGAGGACAGGAGAACTACGAGCAGTACTTC
.,TRBV18,.,TRBJ2-7,CASSPAQGVHEQYF,TGTGCCAGCTCACCAGCGCAGGGTGTCCACGAGCAGTACTTC
.,TRBV11-2,TRBD1,TRBJ1-3,CASSSPRTGGANTIYF,TGTGCCAGCAGCTCCCCCCGGACAGGGGGCGCAAACACCATATATTTT
once,TRBV5-6,TRBD2,TRBJ2-1,CATFTAGGRDEQFF,TGTGCCACCTTTACAGCGGGAGGGAGGGATGAGCAGTTCTTC
.,TRBV11-2,TRBD2,TRBJ2-5,CASRGQSLAGGGETQYF,TGTGCCAGCAGGGGCCAATCATTGGCGGGAGGAGGAGAGACCCAGTACTTC
.,TRBV10-3,TRBD2,TRBJ2-7,CAISEQRGAYEQYF,TGTGCCATCAGTGAACAGCGGGGTGCCTACGAGCAGTACTTC
.,TRBV6-6,.,TRBJ2-6,CASAPGDSGANVLTF,TGTGCCAGCGCCCCAGGGGACTCTGGGGCCAACGTCCTGACTTTC
.,TRBV7-2,TRBD1,TRBJ2-2,CASSFHLDRANTGELFF,TGTGCCAGCAGCTTCCACCTGGACAGGGCAAACACCGGGGAGCTGTTTTTT
.,TRBV2,TRBD2,TRBJ2-7,CASSDLAGVNEQYF,TGTGCCAGCAGTGACCTAGCGGGAGTTAACGAGCAGTACTTC
.,TRBV7-9,TRBD1,TRBJ1-2,CASSLAGQGGPYGYTF,TGTGCCAGCAGCTTAGCCGGACAGGGAGGTCCCTATGGCTACACCTTC